The 12 T cell receptor beta chains presented below share a single source sample, sequenced in a study of blood T cells in healthy people across ages. A sample-barcoded 5' primer and a J-beta primer mix were used in a second PCR of roughly 7 to 12 cycles. TCRdb re-derived calls from the 5' RACE reads in MiXCR, one entry per CDR3 protein. Found here are approximately 1.5 million distinct CDR3 sequences, roughly 43% of them singletons; the top ten hold over 3.5%. Material for sequencing was blood. The origin of the receptors is a woman aged 18-29 years in good health.

The gene calls are TRBV7-9 and TRBJ1-1; D perhaps matches TRBD1 (6 bases). Deletions cut 7 bases from V and 0 bases from J, with 15 bases between. Germline V gene lookup returns CDR1 SEHNR and CDR2 FQNEAQ (reference sequence). The length of the CDR3 is 15 residues. The CDR3 here is CASITGFSMNTEAFF. The CDR3 coding sequence is TGTGCCAGCATCACAGGGTTCTCCATGAACACTGAAGCTTTCTTT.

This clonotype was counted ten times or more. This chain uses TRBV29-1 with TRBJ1-5; 8 nucleotides agree with TRBD1. V trimming: 4 bases; J trimming: 5 bases; junction bases outside the gene matches: 4. Germline CDR1 and CDR2: SQVTM and ANQGSEA. The CDR3 contains 13 residues. The DNA of the CDR3 is TGCAGCGTTGGGACAGGGCTGGATCAGCCCCAGCATTTT. Its protein is CSVGTGLDQPQHF. The full variable domain, in which reference TRBV29-1 and TRBJ1-5 provide the parts outside the CDR3, is SAVISQKPSRDICQRGTSLTIQCQVDSQVTMMFWYRQQPGQSLTLIATANQGSEATYESGFVIDKFPISRPNLTFSTLTVSNMSPEDSSIYLCSVGTGLDQPQHFGDGTRLSIL.

This clonotype was detected a few times. V and J are TRBV29-1 and TRBJ2-5; the D is unclear. CDR1 and CDR2 (germline): SQVTM, ANQGSEA. V lost 4 bases and J 5 bases, leaving 11 bases between the germline ends. The CDR3 has 12 residues. The CDR3 is CSVGGSSETQYF. The CDR3, as DNA: TGCAGCGTTGGAGGTAGCAGTGAGACCCAGTACTTC.

This clonotype was picked up a small number of times. This chain connects TRBV21-1 to TRBJ2-1. TRBV21-1 is shown as a pseudogene. This CDR3 is built from 18 residues. This CDR3 is CASSRALGSDLSYNEQFF. The DNA for the CDR3 is TGTGCCAGTAGCAGGGCATTAGGTTCGGATCTCAGCTACAATGAGCAGTTCTTC.

The chain links TRBV20-1 to TRBJ2-3; the D is unclear. Trimming took 3 bases from V and 6 from J, leaving 10 bases between them. The CDR3 length is 12 residues. The germline CDR1 and CDR2 sequences are DFQATT and SNEGSKA (reference sequence). The CDR3 sequence is CSASAPSDTQYF. DNA for the CDR3: TGCAGTGCTAGCGCCCCTTCCGATACGCAGTATTTT.

This rearrangement joins TRBV27 to TRBJ2-3; 7 nucleotides match TRBD2. This CDR3 contains 14 residues. The V gene's germline CDR1 is MNHEY and CDR2 SMNVEV (reference sequence). V was clipped by 2 bases and J by 6 bases; unmatched bases: 5. The CDR3 region is CASSLITSADTQYF. CDR3 nucleotide sequence: TGTGCCAGCAGTTTAATTACTAGCGCGGATACGCAGTATTTT.

The gene calls are TRBV6-2 or TRBV6-3 and TRBJ2-7; 7 nucleotides match TRBD2. The germline V gene encodes CDR1 MNHEY and CDR2 SVGEGT. Unmatched junction bases numbered 8, after V lost 6 bases and J lost 0 bases. The length of the CDR3 is 15 residues. The CDR3 reads CASSPSAGPSYEQYF. CDR3 nucleotides: TGTGCCAGCAGCCCCTCAGCGGGGCCCTCCTACGAGCAGTACTTC.

DNA for the CDR3: TGTGCCAGCAGGAGACAGTATAGGGGCATCAGGCCGAATAATGAGCAGTTCTTC. This encodes CASRRQYRGIRPNNEQFF. The chain uses TRBV12-3 or TRBV12-4 and TRBJ2-1; weak D call: TRBD1 (5 bases). CDR3 length equals 18 residues. V lost 6 bases and J 7 bases, leaving 28 bases between the germline ends.

This clonotype was seen a handful of times. V and J are TRBV2 and TRBJ2-1; D unresolved. The CDR3 extends over 12 amino acids. Germline-derived CDR1 and CDR2 are SNHLY and FYNNEI. Trimming removed 5 bases at V and 5 bases at J, with 7 bases between. CDR3 in amino acids: CASSSNHNEQFF. The DNA of the CDR3 is TGTGCCAGCAGTAGCAACCACAATGAGCAGTTCTTC.

Turning to this clonotype: A much larger clone is a single base away; this may be a read error. The chain couples TRBV7-9 to TRBJ2-1; the match to TRBD1 covers 8 bases. V lost 5 bases to trimming and J lost 0 bases; unmatched junction nucleotides: 3. Looked up from germline, CDR1 is SEHNR and CDR2 is FQNEAQ (reference sequence). The CDR3 loop spans 15 amino acids. This CDR3 reads CASSRTGISYNEQFF. The CDR3 DNA sequence: TGTGCCAGCAGCCGGACAGGGATCTCCTACAATGAGCAGTTCTTC.

The chain links TRBV7-2 to TRBJ2-5; no clear D gene. This CDR3 spans 14 amino acids. V was shortened by 2 bases and J by 1 base, with 8 bases between the two germline ends. Germline CDR1 SGHTA, CDR2 FQGNSA. The CDR3 sequence: CASSLLRIQETQYF. The CDR3, as DNA: TGTGCCAGCAGCTTATTGCGGATCCAAGAGACCCAGTACTTC.

J is TRBJ1-1 and V is TRBV5-1; 9 nucleotides line up with TRBD1. J was trimmed by 4 bases and V by 0 bases; bases with no gene match: 1. There are 14 residues in the CDR3. From germline, CDR1 is SGHRS and CDR2 YFSETQ. The CDR3 nucleotides are TGCGCCAGCAGCTTGGAGACAGGGGGCACTGAAGCTTTCTTT. Its translation is CASSLETGGTEAFF.